The source of this TCR beta chain is a study of T cell responses to AZD1222 COVID-19 vaccine. Sequencing used immunoSEQ multiplex PCR; TCRdb keeps in-frame clones, though not all of them. The top ten clones hold less than 11% of a sample with 65,000 to 95,000 clones, 70% to 90% of them seen once. This clone was seen only a few times. Its target is not known. Germline assignment: CDR1 SEHNR and CDR2 FQNEAQ (reference sequence). V was cut by 1 base and J by 3 bases, with 9 bases left in between. This CDR3 is 14 amino acids long. Study results and caveats: The study reported that nearly half of spike-specific TCRs target unmutated variant regions.

The V and J genes are TRBV7-9 and TRBJ1-2; possible D gene TRBD1, 6 bases. The clonotype comes from an adult who received the AZD1222 COVID-19 vaccine. The input for sequencing was peripheral blood, taken 28 days after the second AZD1222 dose. CDR3 residues: CASSLVGGHYGYTF. In DNA, the CDR3 is TGTGCCAGCAGCTTAGTTGGGGGGCACTATGGCTACACCTTC.